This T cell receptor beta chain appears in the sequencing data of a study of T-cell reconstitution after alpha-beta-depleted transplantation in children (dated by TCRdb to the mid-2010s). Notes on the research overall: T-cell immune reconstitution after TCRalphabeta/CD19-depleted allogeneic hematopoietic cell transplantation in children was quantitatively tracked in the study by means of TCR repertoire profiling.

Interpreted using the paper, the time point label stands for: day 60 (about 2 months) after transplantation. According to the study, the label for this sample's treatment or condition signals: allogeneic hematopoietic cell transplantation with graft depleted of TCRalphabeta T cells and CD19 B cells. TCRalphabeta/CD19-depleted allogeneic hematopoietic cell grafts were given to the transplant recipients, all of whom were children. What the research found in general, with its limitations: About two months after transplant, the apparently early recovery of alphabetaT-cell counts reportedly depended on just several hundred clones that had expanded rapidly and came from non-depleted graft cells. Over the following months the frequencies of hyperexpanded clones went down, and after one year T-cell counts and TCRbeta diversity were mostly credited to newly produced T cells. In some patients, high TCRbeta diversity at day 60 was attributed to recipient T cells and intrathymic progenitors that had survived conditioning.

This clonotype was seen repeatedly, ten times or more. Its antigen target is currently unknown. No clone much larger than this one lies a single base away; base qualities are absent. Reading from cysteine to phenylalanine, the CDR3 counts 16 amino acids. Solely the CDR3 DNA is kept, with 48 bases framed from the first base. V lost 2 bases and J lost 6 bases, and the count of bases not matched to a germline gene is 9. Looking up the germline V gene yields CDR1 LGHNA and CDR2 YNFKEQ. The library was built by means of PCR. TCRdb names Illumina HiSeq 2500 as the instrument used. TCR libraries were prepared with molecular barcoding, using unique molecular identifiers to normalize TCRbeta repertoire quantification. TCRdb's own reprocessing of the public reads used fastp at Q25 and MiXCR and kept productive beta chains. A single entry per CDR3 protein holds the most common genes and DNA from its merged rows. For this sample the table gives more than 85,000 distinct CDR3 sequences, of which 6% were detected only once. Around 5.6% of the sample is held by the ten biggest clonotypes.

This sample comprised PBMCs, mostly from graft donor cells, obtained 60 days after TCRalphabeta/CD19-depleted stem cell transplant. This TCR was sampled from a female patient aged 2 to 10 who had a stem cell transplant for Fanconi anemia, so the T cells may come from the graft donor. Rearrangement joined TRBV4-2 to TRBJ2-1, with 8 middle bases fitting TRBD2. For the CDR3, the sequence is CASSQPGTSWGNEQFF. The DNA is TGTGCCAGCAGCCAACCCGGGACTAGTTGGGGCAATGAGCAGTTCTTC.